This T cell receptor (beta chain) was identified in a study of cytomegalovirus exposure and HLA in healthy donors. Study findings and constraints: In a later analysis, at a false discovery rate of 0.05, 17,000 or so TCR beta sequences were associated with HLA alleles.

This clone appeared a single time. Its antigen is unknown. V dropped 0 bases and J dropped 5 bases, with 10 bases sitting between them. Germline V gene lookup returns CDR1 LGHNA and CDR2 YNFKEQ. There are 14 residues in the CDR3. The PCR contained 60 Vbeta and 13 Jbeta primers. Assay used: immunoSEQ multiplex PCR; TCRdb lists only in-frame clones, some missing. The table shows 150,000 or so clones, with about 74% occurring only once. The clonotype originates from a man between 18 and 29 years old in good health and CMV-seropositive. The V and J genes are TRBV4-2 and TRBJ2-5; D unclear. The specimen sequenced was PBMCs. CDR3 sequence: CASSQDRSFETQYF. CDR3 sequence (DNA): TGTGCCAGCAGCCAAGATCGTAGTTTTGAGACCCAGTACTTC.